The 23 T cell receptor beta chains given below trace back to one sample, sequenced in a study of blood T cells in healthy people across ages. A second PCR of about 7 to 12 cycles used a sample-barcoded 5' primer and a J-beta primer mix. A single record per CDR3 protein comes from TCRdb applying MiXCR to the 5' RACE reads. The sample includes about 1.8 million distinct CDR3 sequences, 49% seen only once; the top ten take more than 2%. The sequenced sample was blood. Every receptor here comes from a middle-aged woman in good health.

This clonotype was recorded a few times. The CDR3 is CASSQDHRVGANVLTF. CDR3 in DNA: TGTGCCAGCAGCCAAGATCACAGGGTTGGGGCCAACGTCCTGACTTTC. The chain uses TRBV4-2 and TRBJ2-6; a weak D match, TRBD1 (6 bases). The V and J ends lost 0 bases and 3 bases respectively, with 9 bases between them. This CDR3 has 16 amino acids. CDR1 and CDR2 (germline): LGHNA, YNFKEQ.

The chain carries TRBV27 and TRBJ1-1; D perhaps matches TRBD1 (5 bases). Trimming took 6 bases from V and 3 from J, leaving 11 bases between them. The V gene's germline CDR1 is MNHEY and CDR2 SMNVEV (reference sequence). This CDR3 is built from 13 residues. CDR3 bases: TGTGCCAGCAGGCAAACAGGAGACACTGAAGCTTTCTTT. It yields the protein CASRQTGDTEAFF.

In this sample, this clonotype turned up once. The CDR3 region is CASSRRAGTNTDTQYF. CDR3 bases: TGTGCCAGCAGCCGACGAGCCGGGACTAACACAGATACGCAGTATTTT. V gene TRBV5-6 combines with J gene TRBJ2-3; 7 nucleotides line up with TRBD2. The CDR3 has 16 amino acids. In germline, CDR1 is SGHDT, CDR2 YYEEEE. The J segment lost 2 bases and the V segment lost 4 bases, leaving 10 bases of the junction unmatched.

DNA for the CDR3: TGTGCCACCAGCTCCGGGGGGCGGGGTGAGCAGTTCTTC. Protein product: CATSSGGRGEQFF. The genes are TRBV24-1 and TRBJ2-1, with D possibly TRBD2 on 7 matching bases. CDR1 is KGHDR and CDR2 is SFDVKD in the germline V gene. Trimming took off 7 bases at V and 9 bases at J, with 15 bases between the two ends. The length of the CDR3 is 13 residues.

The chain uses TRBV29-1 and TRBJ1-2, with a possible D match to TRBD1 (5 bases). Germline V gene lookup returns CDR1 SQVTM and CDR2 ANQGSEA. This CDR3 is 12 amino acids long. Between the trimmed V and J ends, which lost 0 bases and 8 bases, there was a span of 10 bases. CDR3 in DNA: TGCAGCGTTGAAGAGAGGGGAGGGGGCTACACCTTC. This encodes CSVEERGGGYTF.

This clonotype was counted a few times. The chain recombines TRBV4-2 with TRBJ1-2; TRBD1 aligns across 7 bases. The junction had 11 bases not matched to a gene; V was cut back by 4 bases and J by 3 bases. The CDR3 extends over 16 amino acids. Germline V gives CDR1 LGHNA, CDR2 YNFKEQ. The DNA of the CDR3 is TGTGCCAGCAGCCTTAACCACAGGGGAGCGGACTATGGCTACACCTTC. It is translated as CASSLNHRGADYGYTF.

The chain is built from TRBV24-1 and TRBJ2-1, with a weak D call TRBD2 (7 bases). The CDR3 covers 15 residues. The V gene's germline CDR1 is KGHDR and CDR2 SFDVKD. Trimming shortened V by 4 bases and J by 7 bases, and 16 bases separated the two germline ends. The DNA for the CDR3 is TGTGCCACCAGTGACCCTCCAGGGGAGGGGAATGAGCAGTTCTTC. It is translated as CATSDPPGEGNEQFF.

Details on this clonotype: One end of the junction does not line up with germline, which may come from a read error. The chain employs TRBV28 and TRBJ1-5; D is ambiguous. The CDR3 consists of 16 residues. CDR1 is MDHEN, CDR2 SYDVKM, per germline. The CDR3, as DNA: TGTGCTAGCAGTTTGTCGGGAGTAAATAGCAATCAGCCCCAGCATTTT. Translating gives CASSLSGVNSNQPQHF.

The rearrangement uses TRBV2 and TRBJ2-1; D unresolved. The tail of the sequence fits TRBJ2-7 better, so the J call may be wrong. Per germline, CDR1 SNHLY and CDR2 FYNNEI. This CDR3 has 13 amino acids. CDR3 amino acids: CASSSISYNEQYF. The CDR3 nucleotides are TGTGCCAGTAGCAGTATCTCCTACAATGAGCAGTACTTC.

The chain combines TRBV4-3 with TRBJ1-2, with D possibly being TRBD1 (6 bases). V dropped 1 base and J dropped 2 bases, with 11 bases sitting between them. Per the germline V gene, CDR1 is LGHNA and CDR2 is YSLEER. The CDR3 is 15 residues long. Here the CDR3 DNA reads TGCGCCAGCAGCCAAGGGCTAGGGGGGAACTATGGCTACACCTTC. It specifies CASSQGLGGNYGYTF.

The V and J genes are TRBV29-1 and TRBJ1-4; TRBD1 is a possible D gene (5 bases). Trimming took 6 bases from V and 3 from J, leaving 14 bases between them. Germline CDR1 reads SQVTM; CDR2 reads ANQGSEA. The length of the CDR3 is 14 residues. CDR3 DNA: TGCAGCGTGTGGGAAAGGGGCTCTAATGAAAAACTGTTTTTT. It translates to CSVWERGSNEKLFF.

In this sample, this clonotype turned up a few times. The V and J genes are TRBV7-2 and TRBJ2-7; tentative D call: TRBD1 (6 bases). This CDR3 contains 16 residues. Trimming cost V 1 base and J 1 base, with 14 bases left between them. Germline CDR1 and CDR2: SGHTA and FQGNSA. CDR3 loop: CASSLGSTGSSYEQYF. CDR3 bases: TGTGCCAGCAGCTTAGGATCTACAGGGTCATCCTACGAGCAGTACTTC. Supplemented by reference TRBV7-2 and TRBJ2-7, the full variable domain reads GAGVSQSPSNKVTEKGKDVELRCDPISGHTALYWYRQSLGQGLEFLIYFQGNSAPDKSGLPSDRFSAERTGGSVSTLTIQRTQQEDSAVYLCASSLGSTGSSYEQYFGPGTRLTVT.

This chain links TRBV28 with TRBJ2-3, with 7 bases that match TRBD1. Germline trimming cut 7 bases from V and 4 bases from J; bases unmatched to any gene: 14. The length of the CDR3 is 16 residues. Germline lookup yields CDR1 MDHEN and CDR2 SYDVKM. The CDR3 protein is CASTPARGRVADTQYF. The CDR3 DNA follows: TGTGCCAGCACCCCAGCTAGGGGGCGCGTGGCAGATACGCAGTATTTT.

The rearrangement links TRBV14 to TRBJ2-5, with D unresolved. The germline V and J ends were trimmed by 2 bases and 6 bases, with 4 bases remaining between them. In germline, CDR1 is SGHDN, CDR2 FVKESK. The CDR3 has 11 amino acids. As DNA, the CDR3 is TGTGCCAGCAGCCAAATAAAGACCCAGTACTTC. Protein: CASSQIKTQYF.

J is TRBJ1-2 and V is TRBV6-5; 10 bases agree with TRBD1. The CDR3 has 15 residues. Germline assignment: CDR1 MNHEY and CDR2 SVGAGI. V lost 6 bases to trimming and J lost 4 bases; unmatched junction nucleotides: 8. The CDR3 nucleotides are TGTGCCAGCAGCTATGACAGGGGGCAGGGCTATGGCTACACCTTC. Amino acid sequence: CASSYDRGQGYGYTF.

The V call is TRBV2, the J call TRBJ1-5; D is unresolved. Trimming pared 2 bases from V and 0 bases from J, leaving 8 bases between. CDR3 size: 15 residues. The germline CDR1 and CDR2 sequences are SNHLY and FYNNEI. The CDR3 loop is CASSEPTASNQPQHF. The CDR3 DNA reads as TGTGCCAGCAGTGAACCCACGGCTAGCAATCAGCCCCAGCATTTT.

This clonotype turned up a few times. This chain uses TRBV18 with TRBJ2-3; the D gene is possibly TRBD1 (6 bases). Germline loops: CDR1 KGHSH, CDR2 LQKENI. Trimming stripped 4 bases from V and 5 bases from J, with 16 bases between. The CDR3 totals 15 residues. The CDR3: CASSRSTSDRDTQYF. Written as DNA, the CDR3 is TGTGCCAGCTCACGCTCCACCTCGGACAGAGATACGCAGTATTTT.

J is TRBJ2-3 and V is TRBV7-2; 13 nucleotides line up with TRBD2. The germline gives CDR1 SGHTA, CDR2 FQGNSA. V dropped 2 bases and J dropped 6; count of bases not matched to a gene: 5. This CDR3 region has 16 residues. The CDR3: CASSLKLAGGSDTQYF. DNA of the CDR3: TGTGCCAGCAGCTTAAAACTAGCGGGGGGGAGCGATACGCAGTATTTT.

This clonotype was observed a handful of times. CDR3 protein: CASSPAGLGEQYF. The CDR3 DNA reads as TGTGCCAGCAGCCCGGCGGGGTTGGGCGAGCAGTACTTC. The V call is TRBV5-5, the J call TRBJ2-7, with D tentatively TRBD2 (6 bases). Trimming shortened V by 4 bases and J by 6 bases, and 14 bases separated the two germline ends. Germline V gene sequence: CDR1 SGHKS, CDR2 YYEKEE (reference sequence). This CDR3 comprises 13 residues.

This clonotype has only a few counts. V and J are TRBV9 and TRBJ2-3; TRBD1 matches at 9 bases. From germline, CDR1 is SGDLS and CDR2 YYNGEE. V trimming: 4 bases; J trimming: 5 bases; junction bases outside the gene matches: 14. CDR3 length equals 17 residues. The CDR3 DNA reads as TGTGCCAGCAGCCCAAGGTTACAGGGGGCGGTTGGAGATACGCAGTATTTT. This sequence encodes CASSPRLQGAVGDTQYF.

As regards this clonotype: Mismatch with germline at one junction end may stem from a read error. The V gene is TRBV2, the J gene TRBJ2-1, with 8 bases matching TRBD1. The CDR3 consists of 15 residues. CDR1 is SNHLY, CDR2 FYNNEI, per germline. In nucleotides, the CDR3 is TGTGCTAGCAGTGAGGACAGGGTTGCGGGCAATGAGCAGTTCTTC. Translated, it gives CASSEDRVAGNEQFF.

This chain links TRBV5-4 with TRBJ2-5; 12 bases map to TRBD1. After removal of 4 bases from V and 4 bases from J, the junction contained 8 bases not matched to a gene. The CDR3 is made up of 16 amino acids. The V gene's germline CDR1 is SGHNT and CDR2 YYREEE (reference sequence). CDR3 protein: CASSRGDRGLGETQYF. DNA of the CDR3: TGTGCCAGCAGCCGCGGGGACAGGGGGCTAGGAGAGACCCAGTACTTC.

The chain recombines TRBV28 with TRBJ2-1, with unresolved D. CDR1 and CDR2 (germline): MDHEN, SYDVKM. The CDR3 is made up of 13 amino acids. V lost 0 bases, J lost 5 bases, and 5 bases lay in between. CDR3 amino acids: CASSLWKDNEQFF. CDR3 nucleotide sequence: TGTGCCAGCAGTTTATGGAAGGACAATGAGCAGTTCTTC.